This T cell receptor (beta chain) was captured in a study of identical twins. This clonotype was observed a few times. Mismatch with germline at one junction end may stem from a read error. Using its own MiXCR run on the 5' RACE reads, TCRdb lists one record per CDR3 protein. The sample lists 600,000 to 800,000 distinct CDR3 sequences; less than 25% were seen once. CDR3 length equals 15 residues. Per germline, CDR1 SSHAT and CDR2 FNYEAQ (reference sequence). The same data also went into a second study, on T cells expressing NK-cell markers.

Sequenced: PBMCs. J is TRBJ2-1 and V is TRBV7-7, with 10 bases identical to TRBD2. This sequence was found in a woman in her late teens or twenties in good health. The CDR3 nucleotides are TGTGCTAGCAGCCCAGGGACTAGCGCTTACAATGAGCAGTTCTTC. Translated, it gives CASSPGTSAYNEQFF.